These 4 T cell receptor beta chains were sequenced from one sample in a study of blood T cell repertoires in COVID-19. Clones were sequenced by immunoSEQ multiplex PCR, and TCRdb holds only the in-frame ones, with some missing. The sample has about 220,000 clones, 90% seen once. Material: PBMCs or T cells enriched from blood (not recorded which). The receptors originated from a young man who had been exposed to COVID-19.

The chain combines TRBV6-6 with TRBJ1-1, with TRBD1 as a possible D gene (6 bases). Deletions cut 5 bases from V and 2 bases from J, with 15 bases between. The CDR3 contains 15 residues. Germline CDR1 MNHNY, CDR2 SVGAGI (reference sequence). CDR3 coding DNA: TGTGCCAGCAGTCCCGTTGAGGGGGAAAACACTGAAGCTTTCTTT. Protein: CASSPVEGENTEAFF.

The gene calls are TRBV7-2 and TRBJ1-3; D might be TRBD1 (6 bases). V lost 5 bases to trimming and J lost 3 bases, with 17 bases between them. Germline CDR1 is SGHTA and CDR2 is FQGNSA. This CDR3 has 16 residues. The CDR3 region is CASSEPPRGGGNTIYF. The CDR3 DNA reads TGTGCCAGCAGCGAGCCCCCGAGGGGGGGTGGAAACACCATATATTTT. Based on the CDR3 plus reference TRBV7-2 and TRBJ1-3, the full variable domain is GAGVSQSPSNKVTEKGKDVELRCDPISGHTALYWYRQSLGQGLEFLIYFQGNSAPDKSGLPSDRFSAERTGGSVSTLTIQRTQQEDSAVYLCASSEPPRGGGNTIYFGEGSWLTVV.

V gene TRBV6-4 combines with J gene TRBJ2-1; 10 bases line up with TRBD2. This CDR3 comprises 16 residues. V dropped 2 bases and J dropped 7; count of bases not matched to a gene: 8. Germline CDR1 reads MRHNA; CDR2 reads SNTAGT. CDR3 amino acids: CASSDQSGGAWNEQFF. In DNA, the CDR3 is TGTGCCAGCAGTGACCAAAGCGGGGGGGCCTGGAATGAGCAGTTCTTC.

This clone appeared once. The chain carries TRBV7-8 and TRBJ1-5; D not resolved. The CDR3 runs to 14 residues. V shed 5 bases and J shed 7 bases, with 15 bases lying between them. Germline values: CDR1 SGHVS, CDR2 FQNEAQ. Written as DNA, the CDR3 is TGTGCCAGCAGCCACCCAGGTGGCGGGCAGCCCCAGCATTTT. It specifies CASSHPGGGQPQHF.